This TCR beta chain derives from a study of T cell responses to AZD1222 COVID-19 vaccine. Study-wide points: Reportedly, nearly half of unique spike TCRs recognized epitopes outside B.1.351/B.1.1.7 mutations.

Method: immunoSEQ multiplex PCR; TCRdb's copy keeps in-frame clones and lacks some. The sample lists roughly 120,000 clones, around 89% seen once, with roughly 4.5% in the top ten. Between the trimmed V and J ends, which lost 5 bases and 2 bases, there was a span of 16 bases. Germline assignment: CDR1 MNHEY and CDR2 SMNVEV (reference sequence). The CDR3 covers 16 residues. This clone was observed a single time. As yet, its antigen is unknown. Sequencing was performed on peripheral blood, taken on day 0 of AZD1222 vaccination. The TCR was taken from an adult in good health. This chain joins TRBV27 and TRBJ1-5, with TRBD1 as a possible D gene (6 bases). This CDR3 is CASSQHLGGGNQPQHF. CDR3 coding DNA: TGTGCCAGCAGTCAGCACTTGGGGGGCGGCAATCAGCCCCAGCATTTT.